This entry concerns a single T cell receptor (beta chain). The PCR made use of 60 Vbeta and 13 Jbeta primers. Profiled with immunoSEQ multiplex PCR; TCRdb holds only in-frame clones, not every one. The sample holds more than 85,000 clones, around three quarters seen once. The data belong to a study of cytomegalovirus exposure and HLA in healthy donors. The CDR3 has 11 residues. The germline V gene encodes CDR1 ENHRY and CDR2 SYGVKD. The rearrangement joins TRBV10-3 to TRBJ2-5; 7 bases are shared with TRBD2. TRBJ2-7 matches the DNA end more closely, so the J call is doubtful. This clonotype was sampled from a woman aged 45 to 65 in good health and CMV-seropositive. The material sequenced was PBMCs. CDR3 DNA sequence: TGTGCCATCTCGGGAGGCTACGAGCAGTACTTC. Translation gives CAISGGYEQYF.